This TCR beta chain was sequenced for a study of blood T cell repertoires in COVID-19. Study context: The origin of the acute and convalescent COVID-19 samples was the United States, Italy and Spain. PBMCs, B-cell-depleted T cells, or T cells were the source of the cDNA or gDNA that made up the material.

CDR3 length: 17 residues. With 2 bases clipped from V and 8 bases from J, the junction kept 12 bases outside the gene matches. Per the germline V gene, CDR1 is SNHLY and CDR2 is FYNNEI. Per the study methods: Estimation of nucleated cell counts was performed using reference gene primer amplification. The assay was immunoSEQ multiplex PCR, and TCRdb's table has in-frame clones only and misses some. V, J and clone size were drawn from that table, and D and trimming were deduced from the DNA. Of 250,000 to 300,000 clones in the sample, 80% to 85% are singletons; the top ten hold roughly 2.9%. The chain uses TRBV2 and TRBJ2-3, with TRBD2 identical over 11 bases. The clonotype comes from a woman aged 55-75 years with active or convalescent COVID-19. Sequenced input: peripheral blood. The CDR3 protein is CASSELRFSGGAGTQYF. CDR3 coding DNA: TGTGCCAGCAGTGAACTTAGATTTAGCGGGGGGGCCGGTACGCAGTATTTT.